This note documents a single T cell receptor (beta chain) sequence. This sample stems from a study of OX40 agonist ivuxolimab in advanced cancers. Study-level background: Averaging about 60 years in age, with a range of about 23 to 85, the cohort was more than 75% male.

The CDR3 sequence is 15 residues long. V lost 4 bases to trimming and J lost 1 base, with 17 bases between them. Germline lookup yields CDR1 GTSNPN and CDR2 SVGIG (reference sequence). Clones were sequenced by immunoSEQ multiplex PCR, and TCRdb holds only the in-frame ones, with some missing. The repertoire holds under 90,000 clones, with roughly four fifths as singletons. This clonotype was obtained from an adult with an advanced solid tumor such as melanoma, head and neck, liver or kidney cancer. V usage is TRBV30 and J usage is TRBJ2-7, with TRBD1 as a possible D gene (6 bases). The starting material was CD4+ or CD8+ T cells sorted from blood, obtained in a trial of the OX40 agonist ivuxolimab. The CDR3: CAWKRDTQFSYEQYF. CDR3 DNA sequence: TGTGCCTGGAAACGGGACACCCAGTTTTCCTACGAGCAGTACTTC. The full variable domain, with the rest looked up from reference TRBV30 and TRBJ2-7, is SQTIHQWPATLVQPVGSPLSLECTVEGTSNPNLYWYRQAAGRGLQLLFYSVGIGQISSEVPQNLSASRPQDRQFILSSKKLLLSDSGFYLCAWKRDTQFSYEQYFGPGTRLTVT.